This entry describes one T cell receptor (beta chain). The sample comes from a study of patients and donors after allogeneic stem cell transplantation. The V and J ends lost 5 bases and 7 bases, in that order; junction bases with no gene match: 3. The CDR3 has 13 residues. Germline V gives CDR1 SQVTM, CDR2 ANQGSEA. In TCRdb, the RT-PCR reads were re-called with MiXCR into one record per CDR3 protein. Here the sample spans about 110,000 distinct CDR3 sequences, over 30% being singletons. The sequence was obtained from a human donor who was either an allogeneic HSCT recipient or a stem cell or donor lymphocyte infusion donor (not recorded which). It is not recorded whose cells these are; they may come from a transplant donor. The sample consisted of blood, either unsorted or a sorted T cell fraction (not recorded which). This chain links TRBV29-1 with TRBJ1-6, with TRBD1 matching over 9 bases. CDR3 sequence (DNA): TGCAGCGTTCGACAGGGGGGCAATTCACCCCTCCACTTT. It is translated as CSVRQGGNSPLHF.